Listed below are T cell receptor beta chains from one sample, sequenced in a study of CD8+ T cells in alopecia areata. Only in-frame clones appear in the TCRdb table, and some are missing; sequencing was by immunoSEQ multiplex PCR. The sample contains around 190,000 clones, 45% to 70% of which appear only once. Source material: CD8+ T cells sorted from blood. All receptors come from a human donor in good health. Both conserved end residues are part of each CDR3. Fields, in order: clone size, J gene, V gene, D gene, CDR3 DNA, CDR3 protein. The D gene is left open where the match is weak. The listing skips clone size in some rows; elsewhere it reads once, few, many or a size class.

size: once; J: TRBJ2-7; V: TRBV7-2; D: .; DNA: TGTGCCAGCAGCCCCAAACCGCCGGGTTCCTACGAGCAGTACTTC; CDR3: CASSPKPPGSYEQYF
size: once; J: TRBJ2-7; V: TRBV7-2; D: TRBD1; DNA: TGTGCCAGCAGTCGAGGACAGGGAACCGACGAGCAGTACTTC; CDR3: CASSRGQGTDEQYF
size: .; J: TRBJ2-7; V: TRBV27; D: TRBD1; DNA: TGTGCCAGCAGTTTGGGACAGGGGAAGCAGTACTTC; CDR3: CASSLGQGKQYF
size: .; J: TRBJ2-5; V: TRBV5-1; D: .; DNA: TGCGCCAGCAGCAATTCCCCCCAAGAGACCCAGTACTTC; CDR3: CASSNSPQETQYF
size: few; J: TRBJ2-2; V: TRBV14; D: .; DNA: TGTGCCAGCAGCCCACACGAAACCGGGGAGCTGTTTTTT; CDR3: CASSPHETGELFF
size: few; J: TRBJ2-7; V: TRBV5-6; D: TRBD1; DNA: TGTGCCAGCAGCTCCCCGGGACAGGGATCCTACGAGCAGTACTTC; CDR3: CASSSPGQGSYEQYF
size: .; J: TRBJ2-5; V: TRBV5-1; D: .; DNA: TGCGCCAGCAGCTTGGACAACCAAGAGACCCAGTACTTC; CDR3: CASSLDNQETQYF
size: .; J: TRBJ1-2; V: TRBV9; D: TRBD1; DNA: TGTGCCAGCAGCATAAACCGGGACAGCGGCAACTACGGCTACACCTTC; CDR3: CASSINRDSGNYGYTF
size: .; J: TRBJ2-7; V: TRBV7-9; D: .; DNA: TGTGCCAGCAGCGCGTGGGCCTCTCCTCTCTACGAGCAGTACTTC; CDR3: CASSAWASPLYEQYF
size: once; J: TRBJ1-2; V: TRBV27; D: TRBD1; DNA: TGTGCCAGCAGTTTTGCAGGGGGAATCTATGGCTACACCTTC; CDR3: CASSFAGGIYGYTF
size: .; J: TRBJ2-7; V: TRBV2; D: .; DNA: TGTGCCAGCAGTGACACAGGAGGCGCCTACGAGCAGTACTTC; CDR3: CASSDTGGAYEQYF
size: .; J: TRBJ2-3; V: TRBV9; D: TRBD1; DNA: TGTGCCAGCAGCGCCACAGGGGACCCCACCAGAAGGACAGATACGCAGTATTTT; CDR3: CASSATGDPTRRTDTQYF
size: few; J: TRBJ2-5; V: TRBV5-1; D: .; DNA: TGCGCCAGCAGCTTGGCCGGGGGTCGAGAGACCCAGTACTTC; CDR3: CASSLAGGRETQYF
size: .; J: TRBJ1-1; V: TRBV6-5; D: .; DNA: TGTGCCAGCAGTTACTCGGGCGGGGGCTTCAACACTGAAGCTTTCTTT; CDR3: CASSYSGGGFNTEAFF
size: .; J: TRBJ2-7; V: TRBV29-1; D: .; DNA: TGCAGCGTGGGGAGGGGGGGCCCCGAGCAGTACTTC; CDR3: CSVGRGGPEQYF
size: .; J: TRBJ1-2; V: TRBV4-1; D: .; DNA: TGCGCCAGCAGCCAAAGACTGCCTGAGGGCTATGGCTACACCTTC; CDR3: CASSQRLPEGYGYTF
size: .; J: TRBJ1-6; V: TRBV9; D: .; DNA: TGTGCCAGCAGCGCCGAGGTGGGCAGGGGCCCACCACCCCTCCACTTT; CDR3: CASSAEVGRGPPPLHF
size: once; J: TRBJ2-7; V: TRBV27; D: .; DNA: TGTGCCAGCAGTTTAGGGCCCTCCTACGAGCAGTACTTC; CDR3: CASSLGPSYEQYF
size: .; J: TRBJ2-1; V: TRBV29-1; D: TRBD1; DNA: TGCAGCGTCTACCCGGGACAGGGGGCCTCCAATGAGCAGTTCTTC; CDR3: CSVYPGQGASNEQFF
size: .; J: TRBJ2-3; V: TRBV21-1; D: .; DNA: TGTGCCAGCAGCAAGGATGGGGCGGGGGGCCCTATGTCTGCGCAGTATTTT; CDR3: CASSKDGAGGPMSAQYF
size: .; J: TRBJ1-2; V: TRBV29-1; D: .; DNA: TGCAGCGTTGAACTGAGGGGCCGCGCGGATGAAGGCTACACCTTC; CDR3: CSVELRGRADEGYTF
size: .; J: TRBJ2-1; V: TRBV30; D: .; DNA: TGTGCCTGGAGTGTGGGGCAAGGGGCCTACAATGAGCAGTTCTTC; CDR3: CAWSVGQGAYNEQFF
size: few; J: TRBJ1-2; V: TRBV4-1; D: .; DNA: TGCGCCAGCAGCCAAGAAACAGTCTATGGCTACACCTTC; CDR3: CASSQETVYGYTF